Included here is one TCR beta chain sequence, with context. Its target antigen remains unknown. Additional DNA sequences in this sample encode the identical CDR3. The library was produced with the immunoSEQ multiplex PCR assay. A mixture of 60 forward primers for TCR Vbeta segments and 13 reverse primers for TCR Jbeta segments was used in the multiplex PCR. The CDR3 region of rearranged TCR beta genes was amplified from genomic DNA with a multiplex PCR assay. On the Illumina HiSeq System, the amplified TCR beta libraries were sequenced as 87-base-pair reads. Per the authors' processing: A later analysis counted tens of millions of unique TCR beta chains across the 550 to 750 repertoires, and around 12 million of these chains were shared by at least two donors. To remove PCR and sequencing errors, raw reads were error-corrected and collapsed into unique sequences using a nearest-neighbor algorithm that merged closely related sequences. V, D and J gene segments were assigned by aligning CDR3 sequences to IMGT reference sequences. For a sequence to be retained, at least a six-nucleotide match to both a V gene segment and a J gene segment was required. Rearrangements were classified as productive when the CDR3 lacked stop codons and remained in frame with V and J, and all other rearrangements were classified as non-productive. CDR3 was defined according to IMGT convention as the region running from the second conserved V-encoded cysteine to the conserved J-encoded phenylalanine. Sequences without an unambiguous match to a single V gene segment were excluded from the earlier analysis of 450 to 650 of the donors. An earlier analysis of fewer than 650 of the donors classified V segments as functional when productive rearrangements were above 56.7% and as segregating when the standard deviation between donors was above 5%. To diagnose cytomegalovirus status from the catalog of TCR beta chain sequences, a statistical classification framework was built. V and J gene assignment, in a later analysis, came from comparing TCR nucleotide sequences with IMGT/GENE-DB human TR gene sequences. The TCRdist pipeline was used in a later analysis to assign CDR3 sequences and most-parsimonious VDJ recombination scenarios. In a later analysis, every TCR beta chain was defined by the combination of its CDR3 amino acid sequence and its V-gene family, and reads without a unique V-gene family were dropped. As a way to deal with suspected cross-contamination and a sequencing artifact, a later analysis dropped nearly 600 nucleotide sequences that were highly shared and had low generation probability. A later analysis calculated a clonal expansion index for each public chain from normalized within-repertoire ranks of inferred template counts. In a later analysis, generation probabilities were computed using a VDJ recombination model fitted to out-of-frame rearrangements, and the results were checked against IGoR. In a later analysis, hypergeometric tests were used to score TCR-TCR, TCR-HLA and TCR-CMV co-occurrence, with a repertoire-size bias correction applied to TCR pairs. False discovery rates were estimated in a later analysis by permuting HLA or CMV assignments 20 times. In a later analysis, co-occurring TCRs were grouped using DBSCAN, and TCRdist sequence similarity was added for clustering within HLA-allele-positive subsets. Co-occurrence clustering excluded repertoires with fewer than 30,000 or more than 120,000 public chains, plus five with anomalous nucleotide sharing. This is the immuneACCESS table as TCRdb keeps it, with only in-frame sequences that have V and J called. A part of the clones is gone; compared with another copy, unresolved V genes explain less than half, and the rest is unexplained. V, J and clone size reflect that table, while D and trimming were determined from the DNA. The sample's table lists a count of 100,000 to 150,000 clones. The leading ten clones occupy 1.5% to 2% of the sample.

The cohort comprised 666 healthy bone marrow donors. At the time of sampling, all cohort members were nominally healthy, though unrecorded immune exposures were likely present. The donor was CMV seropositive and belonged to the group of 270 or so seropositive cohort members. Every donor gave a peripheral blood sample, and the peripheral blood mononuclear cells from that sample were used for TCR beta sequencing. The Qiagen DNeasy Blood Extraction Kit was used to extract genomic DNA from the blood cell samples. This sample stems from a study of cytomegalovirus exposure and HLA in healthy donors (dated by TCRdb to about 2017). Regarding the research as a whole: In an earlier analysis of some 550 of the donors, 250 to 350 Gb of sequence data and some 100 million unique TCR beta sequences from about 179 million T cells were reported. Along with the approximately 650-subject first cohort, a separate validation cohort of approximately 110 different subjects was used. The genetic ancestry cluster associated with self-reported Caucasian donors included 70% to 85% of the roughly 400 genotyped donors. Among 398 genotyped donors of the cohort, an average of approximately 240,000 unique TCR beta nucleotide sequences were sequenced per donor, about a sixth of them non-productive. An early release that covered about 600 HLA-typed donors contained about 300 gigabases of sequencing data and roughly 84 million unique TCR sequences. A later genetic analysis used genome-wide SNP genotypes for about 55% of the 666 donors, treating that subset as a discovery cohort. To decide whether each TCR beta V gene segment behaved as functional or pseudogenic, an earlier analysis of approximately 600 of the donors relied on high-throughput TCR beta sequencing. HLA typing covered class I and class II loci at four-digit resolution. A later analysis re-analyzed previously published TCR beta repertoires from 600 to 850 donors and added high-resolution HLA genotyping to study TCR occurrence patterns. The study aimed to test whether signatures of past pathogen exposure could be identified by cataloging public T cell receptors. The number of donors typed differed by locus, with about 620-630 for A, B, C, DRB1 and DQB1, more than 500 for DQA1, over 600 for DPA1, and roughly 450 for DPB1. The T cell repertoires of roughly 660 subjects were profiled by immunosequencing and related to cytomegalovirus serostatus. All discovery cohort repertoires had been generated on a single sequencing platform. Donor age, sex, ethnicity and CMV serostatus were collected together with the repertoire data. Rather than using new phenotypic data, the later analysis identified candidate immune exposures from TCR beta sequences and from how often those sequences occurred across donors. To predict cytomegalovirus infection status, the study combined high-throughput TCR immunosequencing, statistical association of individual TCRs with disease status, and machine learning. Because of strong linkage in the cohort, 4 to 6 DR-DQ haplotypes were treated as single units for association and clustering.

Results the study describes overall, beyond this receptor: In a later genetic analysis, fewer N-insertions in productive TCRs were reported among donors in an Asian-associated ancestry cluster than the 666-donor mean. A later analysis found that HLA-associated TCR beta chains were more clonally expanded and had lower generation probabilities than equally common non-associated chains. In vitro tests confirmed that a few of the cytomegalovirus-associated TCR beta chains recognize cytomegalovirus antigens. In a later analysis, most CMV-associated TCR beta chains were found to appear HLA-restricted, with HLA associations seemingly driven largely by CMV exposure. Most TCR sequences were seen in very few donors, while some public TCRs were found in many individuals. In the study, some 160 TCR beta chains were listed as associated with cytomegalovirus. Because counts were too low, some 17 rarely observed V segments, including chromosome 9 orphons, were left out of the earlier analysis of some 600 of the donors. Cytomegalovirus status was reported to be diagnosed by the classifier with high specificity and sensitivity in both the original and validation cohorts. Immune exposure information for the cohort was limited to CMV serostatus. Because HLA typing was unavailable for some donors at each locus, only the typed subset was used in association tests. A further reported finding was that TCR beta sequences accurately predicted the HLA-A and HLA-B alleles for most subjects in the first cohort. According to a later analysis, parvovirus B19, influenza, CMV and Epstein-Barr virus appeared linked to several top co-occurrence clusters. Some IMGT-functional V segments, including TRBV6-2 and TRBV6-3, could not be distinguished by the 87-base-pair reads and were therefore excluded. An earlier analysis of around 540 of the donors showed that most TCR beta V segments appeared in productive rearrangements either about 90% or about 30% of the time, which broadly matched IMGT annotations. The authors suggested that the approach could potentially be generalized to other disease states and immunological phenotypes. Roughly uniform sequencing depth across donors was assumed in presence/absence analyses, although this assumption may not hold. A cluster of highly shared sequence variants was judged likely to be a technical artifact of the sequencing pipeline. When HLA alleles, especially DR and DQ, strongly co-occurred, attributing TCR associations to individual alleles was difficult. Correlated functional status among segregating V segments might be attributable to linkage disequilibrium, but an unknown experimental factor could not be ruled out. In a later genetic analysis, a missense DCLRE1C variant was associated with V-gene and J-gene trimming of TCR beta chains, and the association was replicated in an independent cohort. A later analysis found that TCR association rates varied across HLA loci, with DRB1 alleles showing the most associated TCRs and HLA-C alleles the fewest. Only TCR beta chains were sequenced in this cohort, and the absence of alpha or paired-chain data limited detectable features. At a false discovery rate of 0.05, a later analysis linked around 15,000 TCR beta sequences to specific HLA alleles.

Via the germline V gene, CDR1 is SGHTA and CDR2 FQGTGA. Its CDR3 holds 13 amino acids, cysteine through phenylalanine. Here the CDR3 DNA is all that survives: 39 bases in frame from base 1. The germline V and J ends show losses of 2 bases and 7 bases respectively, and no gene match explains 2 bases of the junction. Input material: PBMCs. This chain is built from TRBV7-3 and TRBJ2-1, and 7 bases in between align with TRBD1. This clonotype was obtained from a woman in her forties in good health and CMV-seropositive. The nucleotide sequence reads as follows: TGTGCCAGCAGCTTATCAGGGGGTAATGAGCAGTTCTTC. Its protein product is CASSLSGGNEQFF.